The TCR beta chain under discussion was sequenced for a study of control samples from healthy donors and cancer patients. The germline V gene encodes CDR1 SGHDT and CDR2 YYEEEE. V lost 2 bases to trimming and J lost 3 bases, with 23 bases between them. The CDR3 runs to 18 residues. Data came from immunoSEQ multiplex PCR; TCRdb stores just in-frame clones and leaves some out. The data contain about 130,000 clones, roughly 90% of them singletons. This sequence joins TRBV5-6 and TRBJ1-1, with D possibly being TRBD1 (5 bases). Sequenced: blood. The sequence derives from a man aged 18 to 29 in good health. Here the CDR3 reads CASSLEVGEVSDDTEAFF. Here the CDR3 DNA reads TGTGCCAGCAGCTTAGAAGTAGGGGAAGTTTCGGACGACACTGAAGCTTTCTTT.